This passage covers 5 T cell receptor beta chains from one sample sequenced in a study of shared clonotypes between healthy human individuals. TCRdb's table, derived via immunoSEQ multiplex PCR, lists solely in-frame clones and lacks some. Altogether around 2,000,000 clones are present, roughly 95% being singletons, with the ten largest covering 0.13%. The sequenced sample consisted of naive CD4+ T cells sorted from blood. The subset: CD45RA+ positively selected. The origin of the receptors is a man younger than 30 in good health.

For this clone: Germline is not matched at one junction end, which may reflect a read error. V and J are TRBV7-7 and TRBJ2-5; 9 nucleotides line up with TRBD2. CDR3 size: 16 residues. CDR1 and CDR2 (germline): SSHAT, FNYEAQ (reference sequence). CDR3: CASSPAGLAGTETQYF. Written as DNA, the CDR3 is TGTGCTAGCAGCCCAGCTGGGCTAGCGGGGACGGAGACCCAGTACTTC.

The V gene is TRBV4-1, the J gene TRBJ1-5, with TRBD1 identical over 7 bases. V lost 5 bases to trimming and J lost 2 bases; unmatched junction nucleotides: 9. The CDR3 is made up of 16 amino acids. In germline, CDR1 is MGHRA, CDR2 YSYEKL. The CDR3 bases are TGCGCCAGCAGCGCAATAACAGGGGATGGCAATCAGCCCCAGCATTTT. Encoded protein: CASSAITGDGNQPQHF.

This chain uses TRBV7-9 with TRBJ1-3, with a tentative D call TRBD1 (5 bases). The CDR3 has 15 amino acids. Per the germline V gene, CDR1 is SEHNR and CDR2 is FQNEAQ (reference sequence). Trimming pared 4 bases from V and 0 bases from J, leaving 10 bases between. Written as DNA, the CDR3 is TGTGCCAGCAGCTCATGGGGGAGCTCTGGAAACACCATATATTTT. It specifies CASSSWGSSGNTIYF. The full variable domain, in which reference TRBV7-9 and TRBJ1-3 provide the parts outside the CDR3, is DTGVSQNPRHKITKRGQNVTFRCDPISEHNRLYWYRQTLGQGPEFLTYFQNEAQLEKSRLLSDRFSAERPKGSFSTLEIQRTEQGDSAMYLCASSSWGSSGNTIYFGEGSWLTVV.

The chain joins TRBV10-3 to TRBJ1-5; D call uncertain. Germline V gives CDR1 ENHRY, CDR2 SYGVKD. This CDR3 is built from 12 residues. V was clipped by 10 bases and J by 2 bases, with 9 bases between them. CDR3 DNA: TGTGCCACCACCTCTGGCAATCAGCCCCAGCATTTT. Protein: CATTSGNQPQHF.

The DNA for the CDR3 is TGTGCCTGGAAGCAGGGGAACACTGAAGCTTTCTTT. This codes for CAWKQGNTEAFF. This chain joins TRBV30 and TRBJ1-1; maybe TRBD1 (5 bases). In germline, CDR1 is GTSNPN, CDR2 SVGIG (reference sequence). The CDR3 runs to 12 residues. Between the trimmed V and J ends, which lost 4 bases and 1 base, there was a span of 7 bases. Variable domain in full (rest from reference TRBV30 and TRBJ1-1): SQTIHQWPATLVQPVGSPLSLECTVEGTSNPNLYWYRQAAGRGLQLLFYSVGIGQISSEVPQNLSASRPQDRQFILSSKKLLLSDSGFYLCAWKQGNTEAFFGQGTRLTVV.